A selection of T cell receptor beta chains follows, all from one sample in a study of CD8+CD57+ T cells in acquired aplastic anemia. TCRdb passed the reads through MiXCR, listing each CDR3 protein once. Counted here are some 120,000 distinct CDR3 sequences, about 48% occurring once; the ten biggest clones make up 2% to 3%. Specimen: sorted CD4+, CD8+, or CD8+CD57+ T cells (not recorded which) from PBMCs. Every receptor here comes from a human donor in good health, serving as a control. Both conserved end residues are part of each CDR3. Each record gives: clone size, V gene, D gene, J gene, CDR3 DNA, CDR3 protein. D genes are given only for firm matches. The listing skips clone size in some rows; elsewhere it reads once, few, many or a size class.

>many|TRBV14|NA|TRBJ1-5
TGTGCCAGCAGCCAGGGGGGGAGCAATCAGCCCCAGCATTTT
CASSQGGSNQPQHF
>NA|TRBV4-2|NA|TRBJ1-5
TGTGCCAGCAGCCAAGCGTATACGGGACGGCAGCCCCAGCATTTT
CASSQAYTGRQPQHF
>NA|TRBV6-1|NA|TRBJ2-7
TGTGCCAGCAGTGTTCCATCAGACGAGCAGTACTTC
CASSVPSDEQYF
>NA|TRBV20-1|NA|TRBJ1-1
TGCAGTGCTAGAGAGATCGGGGGGTTGACTGAAGCTTTCTTT
CSAREIGGLTEAFF
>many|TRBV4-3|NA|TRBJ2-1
TGCGCCAGCAGCCAAGACAGGAGCTCCTACAATGAGCAGTTCTTC
CASSQDRSSYNEQFF
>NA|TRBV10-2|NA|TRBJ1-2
TGCGCCAGCAGCGAGTCGGACAGACCAACTTCCTATGGCTACACCTTC
CASSESDRPTSYGYTF
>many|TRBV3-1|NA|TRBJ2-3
TGTGCCAGCAGCCCCACGGGCACCAGCACAGATACGCAGTATTTT
CASSPTGTSTDTQYF
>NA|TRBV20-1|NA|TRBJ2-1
TGCAGTGCTAGTCGGTCCAATGAGCAGTTCTTC
CSASRSNEQFF
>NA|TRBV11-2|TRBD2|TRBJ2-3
TGTGCCAGCAGCTTAGTGAGCGGGGCGTACACAGATACGCAGTATTTT
CASSLVSGAYTDTQYF
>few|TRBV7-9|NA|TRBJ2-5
TGTGCCGAGTTAGATATAGAGACCCAGTACTTC
CAELDIETQYF
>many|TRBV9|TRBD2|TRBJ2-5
TGTGCCAGCAGCGTAGCGGGGGGGCTGGGGACCCAGTACTTC
CASSVAGGLGTQYF
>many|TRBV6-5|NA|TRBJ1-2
TGTGCCAGCAGTTACGTGGCAGAGTGGGCGAATGGCTACACCTTC
CASSYVAEWANGYTF
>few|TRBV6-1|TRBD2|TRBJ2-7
TGTGCCAGCAGCGAGGGACTAGCAATCTACGAGCAGTACTTC
CASSEGLAIYEQYF
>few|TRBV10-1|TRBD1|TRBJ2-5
TGCGCCAGCACCACGGAGGCAGACGGGACAGGGGGCAGGAAGACCCAGTACTTC
CASTTEADGTGGRKTQYF
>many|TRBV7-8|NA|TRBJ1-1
TGTGCCAGCAGATCTACAGGGTTTCCCAACACTGAAGCTTTCTTT
CASRSTGFPNTEAFF
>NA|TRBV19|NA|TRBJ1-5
TGTGCCAGTAGGGGCCGCAGTCAGCCCCAGCATTTT
CASRGRSQPQHF
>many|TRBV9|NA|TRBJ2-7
TGTGCCAGCAGCGTAACAGGGCTTAGCTCCTACGAGCAGTACTTC
CASSVTGLSSYEQYF
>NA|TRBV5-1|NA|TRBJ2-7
TGCGCCAGCAGCTTGGGTGACACCACCTACGAGCAGTACTTC
CASSLGDTTYEQYF
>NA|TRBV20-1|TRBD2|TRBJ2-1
TGCAGTGCTAGAACACTAGCGGGGTACAATGAGCAGTTCTTC
CSARTLAGYNEQFF
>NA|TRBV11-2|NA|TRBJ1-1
TGTGCCAGCAGCTTAGAGAGGGCAGGGAACACTGAAGCTTTCTTT
CASSLERAGNTEAFF
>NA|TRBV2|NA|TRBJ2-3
TGTGCCAGCAGTCTCCGGGACCCTGGGGATACGCAGTATTTT
CASSLRDPGDTQYF
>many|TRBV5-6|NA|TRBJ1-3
TGTGCCAGCAGCCCCTTTTCTGGAAACACCATATATTTT
CASSPFSGNTIYF
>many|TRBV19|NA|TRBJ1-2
TGTGCCAGTAATGACGACCGATATGGCTACACCTTC
CASNDDRYGYTF